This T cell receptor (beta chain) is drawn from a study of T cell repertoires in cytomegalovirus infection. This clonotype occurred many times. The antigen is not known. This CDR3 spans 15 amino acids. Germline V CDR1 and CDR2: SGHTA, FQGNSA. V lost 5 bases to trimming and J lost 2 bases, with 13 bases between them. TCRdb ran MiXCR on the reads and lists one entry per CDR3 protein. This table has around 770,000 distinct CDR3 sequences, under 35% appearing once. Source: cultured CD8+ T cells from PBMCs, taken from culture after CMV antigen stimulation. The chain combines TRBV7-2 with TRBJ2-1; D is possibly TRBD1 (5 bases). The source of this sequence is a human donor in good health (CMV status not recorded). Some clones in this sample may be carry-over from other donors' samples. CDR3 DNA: TGTGCCAGCAGCCCCTGGGGCACCCCCTACAATGAGCAGTTCTTC. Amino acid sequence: CASSPWGTPYNEQFF.